This passage covers 25 T cell receptor beta chains from one sample sequenced in a study of low-dose radiotherapy and immunotherapy resistance in tumors. Time point specified: before trial treatment. TRAV and TRBV primers primed cDNA for both TCRalpha and TCRbeta. Amplification of TCRs used a constant-region primer and V-primer adapter for 20 PCR cycles. TCRdb passed the reads through MiXCR, listing each CDR3 protein once. In the table there are approximately 84,000 distinct CDR3 sequences, over 15% of which are singletons. The specimen comprised PBMCs, sampled before treatment. These receptors all come from a male donor with prostate cancer.

This clonotype was recorded at least ten times. This chain uses TRBV9 with TRBJ2-1; no clear D. V dropped 4 bases and J dropped 1 base, with 12 bases sitting between them. This CDR3 is 15 amino acids long. From germline, CDR1 is SGDLS and CDR2 YYNGEE. CDR3 region: CASSLRVTSYNEQFF. CDR3 nucleotides: TGTGCCAGCAGCTTACGGGTGACGTCCTACAATGAGCAGTTCTTC. The full variable domain, with the rest looked up from reference TRBV9 and TRBJ2-1, is DSGVTQTPKHLITATGQRVTLRCSPRSGDLSVYWYQQSLDQGLQFLIQYYNGEERAKGNILERFSAQQFPDLHSELNLSSLELGDSALYFCASSLRVTSYNEQFFGPGTRLTVL.

This clonotype was observed many times. This chain uses TRBV11-2 with TRBJ2-3; a possible D gene is TRBD2 (5 bases). The CDR3 is 16 amino acids. V gave up 4 bases and J gave up 6 bases, with 20 bases separating them. Germline V gives CDR1 SGHAT, CDR2 FQNNGV. Here the CDR3 DNA reads TGTGCCAGCAGCTCCCGACTAAGGATCGGTGTGGATACGCAGTATTTT. This gives the protein CASSSRLRIGVDTQYF. Looking up the rest from reference TRBV11-2 and TRBJ2-3 gives the full variable domain: EAGVAQSPRYKIIEKRQSVAFWCNPISGHATLYWYQQILGQGPKLLIQFQNNGVVDDSQLPKDRFSAERLKGVDSTLKIQPAKLEDSAVYLCASSSRLRIGVDTQYFGPGTRLTVL.

In this sample, this clonotype turned up many times. V is TRBV29-1 and J is TRBJ1-4, with TRBD1 matching over 7 bases. V trimming: 7 bases; J trimming: 7 bases; junction bases outside the gene matches: 6. Per germline, CDR1 SQVTM and CDR2 ANQGSEA. This CDR3 contains 12 residues. The CDR3 loop reads CSAGTVGEKLFF. Written as DNA, the CDR3 is TGCAGCGCCGGGACAGTCGGTGAAAAACTGTTTTTT. The full variable domain, completed using reference TRBV29-1 and TRBJ1-4, is SAVISQKPSRDICQRGTSLTIQCQVDSQVTMMFWYRQQPGQSLTLIATANQGSEATYESGFVIDKFPISRPNLTFSTLTVSNMSPEDSSIYLCSAGTVGEKLFFGSGTQLSVL.

This clonotype has at least ten counts. This rearrangement joins TRBV20-1 to TRBJ2-1; weak D call: TRBD2 (6 bases). V was shortened by 3 bases and J by 0 bases, with 6 bases between the two germline ends. The CDR3 runs to 13 residues. CDR1 DFQATT and CDR2 SNEGSKA come from the germline V gene (reference sequence). This CDR3 is CSASGGSYNEQFF. The CDR3 DNA is TGCAGTGCTAGCGGGGGCTCCTACAATGAGCAGTTCTTC.

Comments on this clonotype: A far larger clone is just one base off, so this is likely a read error. The CDR3 DNA sequence: TGTACCAGCAGGCCCGGGACAGGGGGATACAATGAGCAGTTCTTC. Protein product: CTSRPGTGGYNEQFF. The chain carries TRBV6-2 or TRBV6-3 and TRBJ2-1, with 11 bases identical to TRBD1. This CDR3 region has 15 residues. CDR1 MNHEY and CDR2 SVGEGT come from the germline V gene.

This clonotype was seen only a few times. The chain carries TRBV5-1 and TRBJ2-5, with 7 bases fitting TRBD1. Trimming took 2 bases from V and 2 from J; bases not matched to a gene: 0. The CDR3 spans 13 residues. CDR1 is SGHRS and CDR2 is YFSETQ in the germline V gene. The CDR3 protein is CASSLQGQETQYF. The CDR3, as DNA: TGCGCCAGCAGCTTACAGGGGCAAGAGACCCAGTACTTC.

The table lists this clonotype with many counts. The V call is TRBV7-3, the J call TRBJ2-3; D call uncertain. Germline loops: CDR1 SGHTA, CDR2 FQGTGA. The CDR3 consists of 13 residues. Trimming stripped 5 bases from V and 6 bases from J, with 12 bases between. The CDR3 DNA reads as TGTGCCAGCAGCGGCCGAGAGAAGGATACGCAGTATTTT. It is translated as CASSGREKDTQYF. Full variable domain (remainder filled in from reference TRBV7-3 and TRBJ2-3): GAGVSQTPSNKVTEKGKYVELRCDPISGHTALYWYRQSLGQGPEFLIYFQGTGAADDSGLPNDRFFAVRPEGSVSTLKIQRTERGDSAVYLCASSGREKDTQYFGPGTRLTVL.

This clonotype was recorded many times. V is TRBV30 and J is TRBJ2-2; D call uncertain. This CDR3 is built from 15 residues. The V and J ends lost 0 bases and 1 base respectively, with 9 bases between them. Germline values: CDR1 GTSNPN, CDR2 SVGIG (reference sequence). In nucleotides, the CDR3 is TGTGCCTGGAGTGTATCCAGGATGAACACCGGGGAGCTGTTTTTT. Its protein product is CAWSVSRMNTGELFF.

The chain employs TRBV28 and TRBJ2-7; 9 positions match TRBD1. This CDR3 is built from 14 residues. V lost 6 bases to trimming and J lost 6 bases; unmatched junction nucleotides: 9. Germline V lookup: CDR1 MDHEN, CDR2 SYDVKM. The CDR3 DNA reads TGTGCCAGCAGGCGGGACAGGGTAGTTCGCGAGCAGTACTTC. Amino acids: CASRRDRVVREQYF.

Only a few counts were recorded for this clonotype. The CDR3 region has the DNA TGTGCCAGCTTGGGGACTAGCGGGGGAACAGAGACCCAGTACTTC. Translation gives CASLGTSGGTETQYF. The chain carries TRBV7-9 and TRBJ2-5; TRBD2 agrees at 14 bases. The V segment lost 8 bases and the J segment 4 bases; nucleotides outside the gene matches: 6. The CDR3 totals 15 residues. Germline V gene sequence: CDR1 SEHNR, CDR2 FQNEAQ (reference sequence). The variable domain in full, completed from reference TRBV7-9 and TRBJ2-5, reads DTGVSQNPRHKITKRGQNVTFRCDPISEHNRLYWYRQTLGQGPEFLTYFQNEAQLEKSRLLSDRFSAERPKGSFSTLEIQRTEQGDSAMYLCASLGTSGGTETQYFGPGTRLLVL.

Note on this clonotype: A read error is likely here: a far larger clone is one base away. The CDR3 does not close with the conserved phenylalanine or tryptophan, likely indicating a read error. Because the CDR3's place on the DNA is in doubt, the DNA is left out and the CDR3 is given as listed by TCRdb. This chain joins TRBV1 and TRBJ2-7. TRBV1 is a pseudogene. With termini counted, the CDR3 has 12 amino acids. Here the CDR3 reads CASSQEGYEQYL.

This clonotype was seen ten or more times. The chain recombines TRBV29-1 with TRBJ2-5, with TRBD1 matching over 12 bases. Germline CDR1 SQVTM, CDR2 ANQGSEA. This CDR3 is 15 amino acids long. The trim removed 5 bases at V and 2 bases at J, leaving 6 bases unmatched. CDR3 sequence: CSVPRDRGLQETQYF. CDR3 DNA sequence: TGCAGCGTTCCGCGGGACAGGGGGCTGCAAGAGACCCAGTACTTC.

This clonotype was detected many times. The chain uses TRBV19 and TRBJ2-7; 8 positions agree with TRBD1. This CDR3 contains 12 residues. With 10 bases clipped from V and 6 bases from J, the junction kept 8 bases outside the gene matches. CDR1 and CDR2 from the germline V gene are LNHDA and SQIVND (reference sequence). The CDR3 sequence: CATTDRVGEQYF. The CDR3 coding sequence is TGTGCCACCACGGACAGGGTGGGCGAGCAGTACTTC.

In this sample, this clonotype turned up many times. The chain carries TRBV3-1 and TRBJ2-1; D gene ambiguous. Between the trimmed V and J ends, which lost 2 bases and 5 bases, there was a span of 16 bases. Germline assignment: CDR1 LGHDT and CDR2 YNNKEL (reference sequence). The CDR3 spans 16 residues. CDR3 nucleotide sequence: TGTGCCAGCAGCCAACCTTGGCGAGGCACCGACAATGAGCAGTTCTTC. Its translation: CASSQPWRGTDNEQFF.

This clonotype was recorded many times. The rearrangement links TRBV5-8 to TRBJ2-1; 9 nucleotides line up with TRBD1. J lost 6 bases, V lost 4 bases, and 11 bases had no gene match. This CDR3 has 16 amino acids. Per germline, CDR1 SGHTS and CDR2 YDEGEE. CDR3 protein: CASSRTGTGRFNEQFF. CDR3 bases: TGTGCCAGCAGCCGAACCGGGACAGGGAGGTTCAATGAGCAGTTCTTC. Filled out from reference TRBV5-8 and TRBJ2-1, the complete variable domain reads EAGVTQSPTHLIKTRGQQATLRCSPISGHTSVYWYQQALGLGLQFLLWYDEGEERNRGNFPPRFSGRQFPNYSSELNVNALELEDSALYLCASSRTGTGRFNEQFFGPGTRLTVL.

This clonotype was seen at least ten times. The rearrangement links TRBV28 to TRBJ1-3; no firm D call. Germline V gives CDR1 MDHEN, CDR2 SYDVKM. The V end was cut by 6 bases, the J end by 2 bases, with 14 bases between. CDR3 length: 15 amino acids. The CDR3 DNA is TGTGCCAGCAGCCTGCCAACCATGGCTGGAAACACCATATATTTT. Translating gives CASSLPTMAGNTIYF.

The V and J genes are TRBV12-3 or TRBV12-4 and TRBJ2-1; TRBD2 matches 14 bases. With 4 bases clipped from V and 9 bases from J, the junction kept 5 bases outside the gene matches. This CDR3 comprises 15 residues. CDR3 DNA sequence: TGTGCCAGCAGTTCAGCAGGACTAGCGGGGGGTGAGCAGTTCTTC. The encoded protein is CASSSAGLAGGEQFF.

This clonotype was picked up many times. V is TRBV6-2 or TRBV6-3 and J is TRBJ1-5; TRBD1 aligns across 9 bases. The germline V gene encodes CDR1 MNHEY and CDR2 SVGEGT. CDR3 length: 17 residues. V shed 5 bases and J 4 bases; nucleotides not matched to a gene: 12. The DNA for the CDR3 is TGTGCCAGCAGTAAGGACAGGGGCGGGGGTTGGAATCAGCCCCAGCATTTT. This gives the protein CASSKDRGGGWNQPQHF.

This clonotype was seen repeatedly, ten times or more. The V gene is TRBV2, the J gene TRBJ2-2, with D perhaps being TRBD1 or TRBD2 (5 bases each). CDR3 length: 15 residues. V lost 4 bases and J 4 bases, leaving 13 bases between the germline ends. Germline V gene lookup returns CDR1 SNHLY and CDR2 FYNNEI. The CDR3 region is CASSGGLAITGELFF. DNA of the CDR3: TGTGCCAGCAGTGGGGGCCTAGCTATCACCGGGGAGCTGTTTTTT. The full variable domain, its missing parts supplied by reference TRBV2 and TRBJ2-2, is EPEVTQTPSHQVTQMGQEVILRCVPISNHLYFYWYRQILGQKVEFLVSFYNNEISEKSEIFDDQFSVERPDGSNFTLKIRSTKLEDSAMYFCASSGGLAITGELFFGEGSRLTVL.

This clonotype showed up many times. The chain has TRBV11-2 and TRBJ2-5; either TRBD1 or TRBD2 may supply D (5 bases each). The V gene lost 2 bases and the J gene lost 7 bases, with 11 bases spanning the gap. The germline gives CDR1 SGHAT, CDR2 FQNNGV. This CDR3 is built from 13 residues. CDR3 loop: CASSLLRDGTQYF. CDR3 bases: TGTGCCAGCAGCTTACTGAGGGACGGGACCCAGTACTTC.

This clonotype was counted at least ten times. V and J are TRBV11-2 and TRBJ1-1; 7 bases map to TRBD1. The CDR3 extends over 12 amino acids. Germline trimming cut 0 bases from V and 11 bases from J; bases unmatched to any gene: 3. Germline values: CDR1 SGHAT, CDR2 FQNNGV. In DNA form, the CDR3 reads TGTGCCAGCAGCTTAGAGGTCAGGGGGGCTTTCTTT. It specifies CASSLEVRGAFF.

The gene calls are TRBV5-1 and TRBJ2-7; 8 bases agree with TRBD2. V lost 4 bases to trimming and J lost 0 bases; unmatched junction nucleotides: 3. The CDR3 totals 14 residues. Germline values: CDR1 SGHRS, CDR2 YFSETQ. The CDR3 region is CASSVTSGSYEQYF. CDR3 in DNA: TGCGCCAGCAGCGTTACTAGCGGCTCCTACGAGCAGTACTTC.

This clonotype was seen many times. The chain joins TRBV6-5 to TRBJ2-7; D perhaps matches TRBD1 (5 bases). The V gene's germline CDR1 is MNHEY and CDR2 SVGAGI. The CDR3 has 15 residues. V was trimmed by 2 bases and J by 2 bases, leaving 13 bases between them. CDR3 in DNA: TGTGCCAGCAGTTACACGACAGCGCACCCCTACGAGCAGTACTTC. It specifies CASSYTTAHPYEQYF.

This clonotype showed up many times. The J gene is TRBJ2-2, the V gene TRBV30, with 15 bases fitting TRBD2. Germline V CDR1 and CDR2: GTSNPN, SVGIG (reference sequence). V was pared by 6 bases and J by 3 bases, with 8 bases of the junction left unmatched. This CDR3 comprises 17 residues. The CDR3: CACTPGTSGGYTGELFF. CDR3 sequence (DNA): TGTGCCTGCACACCCGGGACTAGCGGGGGGTACACCGGGGAGCTGTTTTTT.

Turning to this clonotype: A far bigger clonotype differs at one base, so this is likely a read error. The V gene is TRBV10-2, the J gene TRBJ2-5, with 10 bases lining up with TRBD2. Germline V gene data show CDR1 as WSHSY and CDR2 as SAAADI. The CDR3 length is 16 residues. The V and J ends lost 6 bases and 11 bases, in that order; junction bases with no gene match: 18. The DNA of the CDR3 is TGCGCCAGCAGGATAAGCGGGGGGGTCGGCTACAATGAGCAGTACTTC. Its translation: CASRISGGVGYNEQYF.